These 13 T cell receptor beta chains share one sample of origin, sequenced in a study of T cell responses to AZD1222 COVID-19 vaccine. Libraries were prepared by immunoSEQ multiplex PCR; TCRdb keeps only in-frame clonotypes and omits some of them. The table lists approximately 73,000 clones, around four fifths of them singletons, with about 3.1% in the top ten. The sequenced sample was peripheral blood, obtained on day 0 of AZD1222 vaccination. Source of these receptors: an adult in good health.

The V gene is TRBV5-1, the J gene TRBJ2-2, with D possibly being TRBD1 (6 bases). CDR1 and CDR2 from the germline V gene are SGHRS and YFSETQ. V lost 7 bases and J lost 4, with 23 bases in between. The CDR3 has 17 residues. CDR3 nucleotides: TGCGCCAGCGGGCCCGCCCTAGACAGGCGCGGCACCGGGGAGCTGTTTTTT. Translating gives CASGPALDRRGTGELFF.

This clone was seen only once. The chain is built from TRBV25-1 and TRBJ2-6, with 7 bases that match TRBD2. Germline CDR1 MGHDK, CDR2 SYGVNS. The CDR3 runs to 15 residues. V was pared by 5 bases and J by 0 bases, with 1 base of the junction left unmatched. The CDR3: CASSRGGSGANVLTF. Here the CDR3 DNA reads TGTGCCAGCAGTCGCGGGGGCTCTGGGGCCAACGTCCTGACTTTC.

J is TRBJ1-2 and V is TRBV19, with a possible D match to TRBD1 (5 bases). CDR3 length: 14 residues. V gave up 9 bases and J gave up 8 bases, with 22 bases separating them. Looked up from germline, CDR1 is LNHDA and CDR2 is SQIVND (reference sequence). CDR3 loop: CASRSAGGSRGYTF. The CDR3 region has the DNA TGTGCCAGCCGATCGGCGGGGGGATCGCGGGGCTACACCTTC.

The chain joins TRBV7-9 to TRBJ1-6; no clear D. The CDR3 runs to 14 residues. Germline CDR1 SEHNR, CDR2 FQNEAQ (reference sequence). The ends were cut back, 3 bases at V and 10 bases at J, with 13 bases in the middle. The CDR3 spells CASSFGPPDSPLHF. CDR3 coding DNA: TGTGCCAGCAGCTTTGGACCCCCCGACTCACCCCTCCACTTT.

CDR3 DNA: TGTGCCAGCAGCCAAGACTCGGGACTCCCCTCCTACGAGCAGTACTTC. Encoded protein: CASSQDSGLPSYEQYF. The genes are TRBV4-2 and TRBJ2-7; D perhaps matches TRBD2 (6 bases). Trimming pared 0 bases from V and 0 bases from J, leaving 12 bases between. CDR1 LGHNA and CDR2 YNFKEQ come from the germline V gene. The CDR3 runs 16 residues.

The J gene is TRBJ2-2, the V gene TRBV14; 10 positions agree with TRBD2. Trimming took 1 base from V and 6 from J; bases not matched to a gene: 2. Germline V CDR1 and CDR2: SGHDN, FVKESK. The CDR3 has 15 residues. CDR3 sequence: CASSQGTSGSGELFF. Here the CDR3 DNA reads TGTGCCAGCAGCCAAGGGACTAGCGGCTCCGGGGAGCTGTTTTTT. The variable domain in full, with the rest retrieved from reference TRBV14 and TRBJ2-2, is EAGVTQFPSHSVIEKGQTVTLRCDPISGHDNLYWYRRVMGKEIKFLLHFVKESKQDESGMPNNRFLAERTGGTYSTLKVQPAELEDSGVYFCASSQGTSGSGELFFGEGSRLTVL.

The chain joins TRBV10-3 to TRBJ1-2, with 9 bases identical to TRBD1. Germline trimming cut 5 bases from V and 6 bases from J; bases unmatched to any gene: 1. The CDR3 loop spans 12 amino acids. Germline CDR1 is ENHRY and CDR2 is SYGVKD. The CDR3 region is CAISRTGDGYTF. Here the CDR3 DNA reads TGTGCCATCAGTAGGACAGGGGATGGCTACACCTTC.

This clone was detected ten times or more. The chain uses TRBV24-1 and TRBJ2-3, with a possible D match to TRBD1 (5 bases). CDR3 length equals 17 residues. Trimming took 0 bases from V and 5 from J, leaving 17 bases between them. Per the germline V gene, CDR1 is KGHDR and CDR2 is SFDVKD. The CDR3 DNA is TGTGCCACCAGTGATTTGCTCCGCAGGGCTGTTGTAGATACGCAGTATTTT. As protein: CATSDLLRRAVVDTQYF.

The rearrangement links TRBV6-2 or TRBV6-3 to TRBJ2-1; 7 positions match TRBD2. The germline V gene encodes CDR1 MNHEY and CDR2 SVGEGT. The length of the CDR3 is 12 residues. V lost 5 bases to trimming and J lost 9 bases; unmatched junction nucleotides: 4. In nucleotides, the CDR3 is TGTGCCAGCAGTGACGGGAGGCGTGAGCAGTTCTTC. Translating it yields CASSDGRREQFF.

This clone was seen more than once but under ten times. This chain uses TRBV10-3 with TRBJ1-4, with 8 nucleotides matching TRBD1. J was trimmed by 6 bases and V by 4 bases; bases with no gene match: 4. The CDR3 has 14 amino acids. Germline CDR1 reads ENHRY; CDR2 reads SYGVKD. The CDR3, as DNA: TGTGCCATCAGTGCTACAGGGGGAGATGAAAAACTGTTTTTT. It specifies CAISATGGDEKLFF.

The chain carries TRBV2 and TRBJ1-4; 10 bases are shared with TRBD1. Germline V gene sequence: CDR1 SNHLY, CDR2 FYNNEI. The V and J ends lost 8 bases and 7 bases, in that order; junction bases with no gene match: 10. The CDR3 extends over 15 amino acids. The DNA for the CDR3 is TGTGCCAGCGGAAACCGGGACAGGGGAGGTGAAAAACTGTTTTTT. Translating it yields CASGNRDRGGEKLFF.

The chain uses TRBV6-5 and TRBJ1-5, with unresolved D. The CDR3 runs to 15 residues. From germline, CDR1 is MNHEY and CDR2 SVGAGI. V was clipped by 7 bases and J by 0 bases, with 13 bases between them. Written as DNA, the CDR3 is TGTGCCAGCACCCACGAGCGGTTTAGCAATCAGCCCCAGCATTTT. It yields the protein CASTHERFSNQPQHF.

V and J are TRBV9 and TRBJ2-7; D is undetermined. Trimming left V 2 bases short and J 2 bases short, with 11 bases between. The length of the CDR3 is 14 residues. Germline V lookup: CDR1 SGDLS, CDR2 YYNGEE. For the CDR3, the DNA is TGTGCCAGCAGCGTTGGGGTCGGACCCTACGAGCAGTACTTC. It specifies CASSVGVGPYEQYF.